The 24 T cell receptor beta chains below all came from one sample that was sequenced in a study of regulatory T cells in long-lasting Graves disease (dated by TCRdb to the early 2020s). The library was built by means of multiplex PCR. TCRdb records Illumina HiSeq 4000 as the sequencer. iRepertoire HTBI primers and Arm-PCR amplification of CDR3 regions were used to construct TCR beta libraries. The raw public reads went through TCRdb reprocessing: fastp at Q25, MiXCR clone calling, in-frame beta chains kept. Each CDR3 protein gets just one entry, which takes the most common genes and DNA from the rows behind it. Present in this sample are a few hundred thousand distinct CDR3 sequences, 15% of which were seen just once. The top ten clonotypes cover about 8.3% of the sample. The sample's time point, from its label and the paper: newly diagnosed GD, antithyroid drugs for less than 3 months. RNA was extracted from PBMCs in TRIzol for both TCR sequencing and RNA sequencing.

Separately, the same data were catalogued under a study of T cells in Graves' hyperthyroidism and ophthalmopathy.

The material sequenced was peripheral blood mononuclear cells (PBMCs), taken at new diagnosis, from a patient treated with antithyroid drugs. The receptor source for this set is a woman aged 40 to 50 with Graves disease. Donor details come from another sample of the same person, matched by shared clones.

A few counts support this clonotype. Because the CDR3 is missing its conserved closing phenylalanine or tryptophan, this is likely a read error. The chain employs TRBV2 and TRBJ2-1; 8 positions match TRBD2. CDR1 SNHLY and CDR2 FYNNEI come from the germline V gene. V shed 6 bases, J shed 10 bases, and the junction held 14 bases outside the gene matches. CDR3 size: 15 residues. The CDR3, as DNA: TGTGCCAGCAGAGTAGCGGGGAACCTCGGGGGGGAGCAGTTCCTC. Translating gives CASRVAGNLGGEQFL.

This clonotype occurred many times. The chain employs TRBV28 and TRBJ1-3; no reliable D call. Trimming removed 5 bases at V and 0 bases at J, with 14 bases between. The CDR3 has 16 amino acids. The germline CDR1 and CDR2 sequences are MDHEN and SYDVKM. CDR3: CASSTAGDYSGNTIYF. In DNA form, the CDR3 reads TGTGCCAGCAGTACGGCGGGAGATTACTCTGGAAACACCATATATTTT.

This clonotype was detected many times. This chain uses TRBV11-3 with TRBJ2-2; D assignment may be TRBD1 or TRBD2 (6 bases each). Germline values: CDR1 SGHNT, CDR2 YENEEA. The CDR3 is 17 residues long. V dropped 0 bases and J dropped 2 bases, with 13 bases sitting between them. The chain's CDR3 is CASSLDSRGRNTGELFF. The CDR3 bases are TGTGCCAGCAGCTTAGATTCCCGGGGGCGCAACACCGGGGAGCTGTTTTTT.

For the CDR3, the DNA is TGCGCCAGCAGCACTTGGACAGTAGAGCCCGGGGAGCTGTTTTTT. Its translation is CASSTWTVEPGELFF. This sequence joins TRBV5-1 and TRBJ2-2; tentative D call: TRBD1 (6 bases). The V end was cut by 4 bases, the J end by 6 bases, with 16 bases between. Looked up from germline, CDR1 is SGHRS and CDR2 is YFSETQ. This CDR3 region has 15 residues.

In the case of this clonotype: A much larger clone differs from this one at a single base, so this may be a read error. The V gene is TRBV6-2 or TRBV6-3, the J gene TRBJ1-1, with D possibly being TRBD1 (5 bases). Germline V gives CDR1 MNHEY, CDR2 SVGEGT. Trimming took off 5 bases at V and 2 bases at J, with 15 bases between the two ends. The CDR3 covers 15 residues. CDR3 sequence reads: CASSESSTVNTEAFF. In DNA form, the CDR3 reads TGTGCCAGCAGTGAGTCGTCGACAGTCAACACTGAAGCTTTCTTT.

This clonotype was seen many times. The chain combines TRBV29-1 with TRBJ2-5, with D maybe TRBD1 (6 bases). CDR1 and CDR2 from the germline V gene are SQVTM and ANQGSEA. Deletions cut 6 bases from V and 5 bases from J, with 19 bases between. This CDR3 region has 14 residues. The CDR3 is CSVARSTGFETQYF. The CDR3 nucleotides read TGCAGCGTCGCCCGGTCCACAGGGTTCGAGACCCAGTACTTC.

The chain combines TRBV7-2 with TRBJ2-2; 14 nucleotides align to TRBD2. The CDR3 is 17 residues long. Trimming took 3 bases from V and 0 from J; bases not matched to a gene: 0. Germline assignment: CDR1 SGHTA and CDR2 FQGNSA. CDR3 sequence (DNA): TGTGCCAGCAGCTTGGGACTAGCGGGGGCGAACACCGGGGAGCTGTTTTTT. It translates to CASSLGLAGANTGELFF.

The rearrangement uses TRBV2 and TRBJ1-6; no clear D. The germline V and J ends were trimmed by 2 bases and 10 bases, with 12 bases remaining between them. Germline V gives CDR1 SNHLY, CDR2 FYNNEI. The CDR3 extends over 14 amino acids. The CDR3 protein is CASSESGVYSPLHF. As DNA, the CDR3 is TGTGCCAGCAGTGAATCTGGGGTTTACTCACCCCTCCACTTT.

The chain is built from TRBV9 and TRBJ1-1; D is perhaps TRBD1 (5 bases). The germline V gene encodes CDR1 SGDLS and CDR2 YYNGEE. This CDR3 contains 15 residues. V lost 0 bases, J lost 4 bases, and 13 bases lay in between. The CDR3 region has the DNA TGTGCCAGCAGCGTAGCAATTAGTGGGACCACTGAAGCTTTCTTT. This sequence encodes CASSVAISGTTEAFF.

This clonotype was seen at least ten times. This rearrangement joins TRBV12-3 or TRBV12-4 to TRBJ2-7; D not certain. V dropped 3 bases and J dropped 5 bases, with 14 bases sitting between them. The CDR3 sequence is 14 residues long. CDR3 loop: CASSFSGREDEQYF. Here the CDR3 DNA reads TGTGCCAGCAGTTTTTCAGGTCGCGAGGACGAGCAGTACTTC.

Many counts were recorded for this clonotype. The chain employs TRBV7-2 and TRBJ2-1; TRBD2 matches 7 bases. The CDR3 runs to 16 residues. V trimming: 1 base; J trimming: 4 bases; junction bases outside the gene matches: 7. Germline assignment: CDR1 SGHTA and CDR2 FQGNSA. In DNA form, the CDR3 reads TGTGCCAGCAGCTTAGTGGGGGGGGACGGATACAATGAGCAGTTCTTC. Protein product: CASSLVGGDGYNEQFF.

This chain uses TRBV29-1 with TRBJ2-1; 9 nucleotides line up with TRBD2. J lost 6 bases, V lost 5 bases, and 8 bases had no gene match. The CDR3 has 14 residues. CDR1 is SQVTM, CDR2 ANQGSEA, per germline. CDR3 DNA sequence: TGCAGCGTTCGAGATGGGACTAGCCTCAATGAGCAGTTCTTC. Its protein product is CSVRDGTSLNEQFF.

This clonotype was seen repeatedly, ten times or more. The chain joins TRBV2 to TRBJ1-5; 10 bases are shared with TRBD1. The trim removed 7 bases at V and 6 bases at J, leaving 9 bases unmatched. In germline, CDR1 is SNHLY, CDR2 FYNNEI. CDR3 length: 15 amino acids. In DNA form, the CDR3 reads TGTGCCAGCAAAGAGACAGGGGGCGCAGGTCAGCCCCAGCATTTT. Translated: CASKETGGAGQPQHF.

This clonotype was counted at least ten times. This rearrangement joins TRBV18 to TRBJ2-5; TRBD1 agrees at 7 bases. The germline gives CDR1 KGHSH, CDR2 LQKENI. The CDR3 loop spans 17 amino acids. J gave up 5 bases and V 0 bases, and 12 bases lay outside the gene matches. The CDR3 sequence is CASSPPDRLIGLETQYF. CDR3 nucleotides: TGTGCCAGCTCACCACCGGACAGGCTTATCGGGTTGGAGACCCAGTACTTC. Looking up the rest from reference TRBV18 and TRBJ2-5 gives the full variable domain: NAGVMQNPRHLVRRRGQEARLRCSPMKGHSHVYWYRQLPEEGLKFMVYLQKENIIDESGMPKERFSAEFPKEGPSILRIQQVVRGDSAAYFCASSPPDRLIGLETQYFGPGTRLLVL.

Many counts were recorded for this clonotype. The rearrangement uses TRBV5-1 and TRBJ1-1; TRBD1 is a possible D gene (5 bases). The germline gives CDR1 SGHRS, CDR2 YFSETQ. The CDR3 length is 15 residues. V was trimmed by 5 bases and J by 4 bases, leaving 18 bases between them. In DNA form, the CDR3 reads TGCGCCAGCAGTTCTCCCGAGCAAGGGGTCACTGAAGCTTTCTTT. It yields the protein CASSSPEQGVTEAFF. Full variable domain (missing parts from reference TRBV5-1 and TRBJ1-1): KAGVTQTPRYLIKTRGQQVTLSCSPISGHRSVSWYQQTPGQGLQFLFEYFSETQRNKGNFPGRFSGRQFSNSRSEMNVSTLELGDSALYLCASSSPEQGVTEAFFGQGTRLTVV.

There are many counts of this clonotype. The chain is built from TRBV3-1 and TRBJ2-3, with TRBD1 matching over 7 bases. Germline CDR1 LGHDT, CDR2 YNNKEL (reference sequence). This CDR3 region has 15 residues. J was trimmed by 6 bases and V by 2 bases; bases with no gene match: 8. CDR3 bases: TGTGCCAGCAGCCAATCGGGGACAGCATCGGATACGCAGTATTTT. Translating it yields CASSQSGTASDTQYF.

In this sample, this clonotype turned up many times. The DNA of the CDR3 is TGTGCCAGCGGTCCCCTGGAGACCCAGTACTTC. Its protein product is CASGPLETQYF. The chain links TRBV12-3 or TRBV12-4 to TRBJ2-5; D not resolved. Trimming took 8 bases from V and 5 from J, leaving 9 bases between them. This CDR3 region has 11 residues.

This clonotype was seen a handful of times. The chain links TRBV20-1 to TRBJ2-1, with TRBD1 as a possible D gene (5 bases). Trimming cost V 6 bases and J 0 bases, with 21 bases left between them. The germline V gene encodes CDR1 DFQATT and CDR2 SNEGSKA (reference sequence). The CDR3 contains 17 residues. The CDR3 protein is CSALQGSGPYSYNEQFF. Here the CDR3 DNA reads TGCAGTGCCCTCCAGGGCTCCGGTCCATACTCCTACAATGAGCAGTTCTTC.

This clonotype has more than one count but fewer than ten. The V call is TRBV6-2 or TRBV6-3, the J call TRBJ2-4; 14 bases match TRBD2. The CDR3 sequence is 17 residues long. The V and J ends lost 6 bases and 0 bases, in that order; junction bases with no gene match: 4. CDR1 is MNHEY, CDR2 SVGEGT, per germline. CDR3 region: CASRGLAGALAKNIQYF. CDR3 bases: TGTGCCAGCAGGGGACTAGCGGGAGCCCTAGCCAAAAACATTCAGTACTTC.

The rearrangement joins TRBV20-1 to TRBJ2-3; 9 bases align to TRBD2. The CDR3 extends over 17 amino acids. V dropped 5 bases and J dropped 5; count of bases not matched to a gene: 17. Germline CDR1 is DFQATT and CDR2 is SNEGSKA (reference sequence). The CDR3 DNA reads TGCAGTGCTCGACCCCTCCCGCGGGAGGGCCGGTTAGATACGCAGTATTTT. Protein sequence: CSARPLPREGRLDTQYF.

This chain uses TRBV6-9 with TRBJ2-3, with D tentatively TRBD1 (6 bases). The CDR3 runs 15 residues. Trimming stripped 3 bases from V and 3 bases from J, with 13 bases between. Germline V lookup: CDR1 MNHGY, CDR2 SVAAGI. The CDR3, as DNA: TGTGCCAGCAGTTACACAGGGTCGGGGACAGATACGCAGTATTTT. It yields the protein CASSYTGSGTDTQYF.

This clonotype came up many times. V usage is TRBV27 and J usage is TRBJ1-1; the D gene is possibly TRBD1 (5 bases). Germline V gives CDR1 MNHEY, CDR2 SMNVEV (reference sequence). This CDR3 contains 15 residues. Trimming removed 3 bases at V and 5 bases at J, with 16 bases between. The CDR3 coding sequence is TGTGCCAGCAGTTTGGAAGGGGCCTTTGGGACTGAAGCTTTCTTT. Its translation is CASSLEGAFGTEAFF.

The chain couples TRBV11-3 to TRBJ1-2, with a weak D call TRBD1 (6 bases). CDR1 and CDR2 (germline): SGHNT, YENEEA. Trimming took off 1 base at V and 4 bases at J, with 13 bases between the two ends. This CDR3 spans 15 amino acids. The CDR3 DNA follows: TGTGCCAGCAGCTTAGTATCTACAGGGTCCTATGGCTACACCTTC. The encoded protein is CASSLVSTGSYGYTF.

This clonotype was seen many times. The rearrangement links TRBV6-1 to TRBJ1-2; D ambiguous. V dropped 6 bases and J dropped 3 bases, with 14 bases sitting between them. The CDR3 contains 14 residues. CDR1 MNHNS and CDR2 SASEGT come from the germline V gene. Written as DNA, the CDR3 is TGTGCCAGCAGGGAGTGGTCAGAGGACTATGGCTACACCTTC. It codes for CASREWSEDYGYTF.